Listed below are T cell receptor beta chains from one sample, sequenced in a study of T-cell reconstitution after alpha-beta-depleted transplantation in children. TCRdb ran MiXCR on the PCR reads and lists one entry per CDR3 protein. The data show around 380,000 distinct CDR3 sequences, roughly 10% seen once. Specimen: PBMCs from the stem cell graft donor, collected from the stem cell graft. The receptors here all came from a human donor who donated a stem cell graft to a child with acute myeloid leukemia. Each CDR3 is given with its conserved first and last residue. The order of the fields is V gene, J gene, clone size, CDR3 protein. The size field is filled for only some rows; it gives once, few, many or a size class.

>TRBV6-2/TRBV6-3|TRBJ1-2|many
CASSFSTYSWSGYTF
>TRBV20-1|TRBJ2-7|NA
CSASRQPSGEQYF
>TRBV20-1|TRBJ2-2|many
CSARDLRQGGTGELFF
>TRBV3-1|TRBJ2-5|NA
CACCLMGIGGRAGETQYF
>TRBV18|TRBJ1-2|NA
CASSPGQANGYTF
>TRBV20-1|TRBJ1-1|many
CSARPGPEAFF
>TRBV20-1|TRBJ2-7|many
CSASYGEGIEQYF
>TRBV11-2|TRBJ2-5|few
CASSPQDRTEETQYF
>TRBV7-6|TRBJ2-3|few
CASSLGTGIRTDTQYF
>TRBV6-1|TRBJ1-6|few
CASSGPDGNSPLHF
>TRBV9|TRBJ2-1|few
CASSETRGEQFF
>TRBV19|TRBJ2-7|NA
CASSIFEGYEQYF
>TRBV4-3|TRBJ2-2|few
CASSQEVAKANTGELFF
>TRBV4-1|TRBJ2-5|many
CASSPEQAGRETQYF
>TRBV27|TRBJ2-1|few
CASSLGPSRFYNEQFF
>TRBV18|TRBJ2-7|many
CASSPSNPYEQYF
>TRBV20-1|TRBJ2-7|few
CSLIRGGYYEQYF
>TRBV19|TRBJ2-2|few
CASTSQGGTGELFF
>TRBV20-1|TRBJ1-2|few
CSARSGVDGYTF